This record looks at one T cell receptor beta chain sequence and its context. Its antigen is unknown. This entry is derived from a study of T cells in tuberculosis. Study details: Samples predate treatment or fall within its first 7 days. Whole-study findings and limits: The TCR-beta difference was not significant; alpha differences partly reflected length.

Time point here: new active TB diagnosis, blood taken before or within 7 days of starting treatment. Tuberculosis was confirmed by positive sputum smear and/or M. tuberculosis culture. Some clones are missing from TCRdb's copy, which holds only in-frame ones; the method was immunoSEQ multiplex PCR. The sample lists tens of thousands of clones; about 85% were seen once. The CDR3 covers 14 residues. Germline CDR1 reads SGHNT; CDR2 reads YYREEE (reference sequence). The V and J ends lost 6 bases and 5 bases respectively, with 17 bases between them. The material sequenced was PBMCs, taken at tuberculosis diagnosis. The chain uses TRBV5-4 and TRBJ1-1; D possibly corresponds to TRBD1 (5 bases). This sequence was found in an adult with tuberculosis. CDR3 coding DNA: TGTGCCAGCACCCCCGATGGGGGGTCAACTGAAGCTTTCTTT. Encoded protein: CASTPDGGSTEAFF.